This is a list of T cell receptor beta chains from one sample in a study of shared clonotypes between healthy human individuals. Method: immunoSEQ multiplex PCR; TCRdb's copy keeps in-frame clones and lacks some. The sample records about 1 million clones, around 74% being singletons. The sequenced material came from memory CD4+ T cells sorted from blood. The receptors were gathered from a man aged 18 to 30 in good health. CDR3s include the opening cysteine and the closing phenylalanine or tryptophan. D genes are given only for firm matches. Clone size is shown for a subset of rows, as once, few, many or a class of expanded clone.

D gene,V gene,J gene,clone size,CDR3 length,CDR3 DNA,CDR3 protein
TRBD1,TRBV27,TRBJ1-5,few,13,TGTGCCAGTTCAGGGGGCTTGAATCAGCCCCAGCATTTT,CASSGGLNQPQHF
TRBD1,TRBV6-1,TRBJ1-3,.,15,TGTGCCAGCAGTGGGGACAGCGTCTCTGGAAACACCATATATTTT,CASSGDSVSGNTIYF
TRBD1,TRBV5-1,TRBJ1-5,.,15,TGCGCCAGCAGCTTGCAGGGGGCTAGCAATCAGCCCCAGCATTTT,CASSLQGASNQPQHF
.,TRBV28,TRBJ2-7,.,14,TGTGCCAGCAGCCGGCCGAGCGTCACCTACGAGCAGTACTTC,CASSRPSVTYEQYF
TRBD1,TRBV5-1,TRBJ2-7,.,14,TGCGCCAGCAGCTTGGGGACAGGGACCTACGAGCAGTACTTC,CASSLGTGTYEQYF
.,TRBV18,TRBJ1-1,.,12,TGTGCCAGCTCCCTCACAGGGACGGAAGCTTTCTTT,CASSLTGTEAFF
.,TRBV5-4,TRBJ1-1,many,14,TGTGCCAGCAGCGTGAAGGGGTTTTACACTGAAGCTTTCTTT,CASSVKGFYTEAFF
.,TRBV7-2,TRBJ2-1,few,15,TGTGCCAGCAGCTTGTCCCCGGGCTCCTACAATGAGCAGTTCTTC,CASSLSPGSYNEQFF
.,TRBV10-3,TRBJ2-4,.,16,TGTGCCATCAGTGCGTCAGCAACAGAATCCAAAAACATTCAGTACTTC,CAISASATESKNIQYF
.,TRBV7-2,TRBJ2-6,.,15,TGTGCCAGCAGCTTAGTTGGTGCTGGGGCCAACGTCCTGACTTTC,CASSLVGAGANVLTF
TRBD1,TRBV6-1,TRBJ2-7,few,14,TGTGCCAGCAGTGGGGGACAGGGGGCCGACGAGCAGTACTTC,CASSGGQGADEQYF
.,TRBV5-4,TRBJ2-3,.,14,TGTGCCAGCAGCACCCGGACTGTCACAGATACGCAGTATTTT,CASSTRTVTDTQYF
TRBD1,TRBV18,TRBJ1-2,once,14,TGTGCCAGCTCCCTGGGACAGTCTAACTATGGCTACACCTTC,CASSLGQSNYGYTF
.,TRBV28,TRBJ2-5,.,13,TGTGCCAGCAGTAGGGAGGGGGAGGAGACCCAGTACTTC,CASSREGEETQYF
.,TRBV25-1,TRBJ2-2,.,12,TGTGCCAGCAGTGAATCTTATGGGGCGCTGTTTTTT,CASSESYGALFF
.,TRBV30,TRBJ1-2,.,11,TGTGCCTGGAGCTTCAGGGTAGGCTACACCTTC,CAWSFRVGYTF
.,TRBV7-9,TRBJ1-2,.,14,TGTGCCAGCAGCTTAGATCCAGGGCACTATGGCTACACCTTC,CASSLDPGHYGYTF
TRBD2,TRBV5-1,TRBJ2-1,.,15,TGCGCCAGCAGCCTGTTAGCGGGAGGTAGGGATGAGCAGTTCTTC,CASSLLAGGRDEQFF
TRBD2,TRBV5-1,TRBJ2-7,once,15,TGCGCCAGCAGCCCACACCAGGGACTAGGCTACGAGCAGTACTTC,CASSPHQGLGYEQYF
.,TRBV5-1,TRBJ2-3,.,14,TGCGCCAGCAGCTTGAGGGCTAGCACAGATACGCAGTATTTT,CASSLRASTDTQYF
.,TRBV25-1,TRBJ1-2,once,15,TGTGCCAGCAGTGGTAGGGGAGCATTCGACTATGGCTACACCTTC,CASSGRGAFDYGYTF
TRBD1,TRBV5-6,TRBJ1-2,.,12,TGTGCCAGCAGCCTTCGGGACAGGAGGAGCACCTTC,CASSLRDRRSTF
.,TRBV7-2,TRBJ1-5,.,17,TGTGCCAGCAGCTTATACCCCACCACGACTAGCAATCAGCCCCAGCATTTT,CASSLYPTTTSNQPQHF
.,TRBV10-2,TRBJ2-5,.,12,TGCGCCAGCAGTGCCGTACAAGAGACCCAGTACTTC,CASSAVQETQYF
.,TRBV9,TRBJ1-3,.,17,TGTGCCAGCAGCTCCCAATGGTATGGAAACTCTGGAAACACCATATATTTT,CASSSQWYGNSGNTIYF
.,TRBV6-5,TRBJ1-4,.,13,TGTGCCAGCAGTGGCAGATACGGTGAAAAACTGTTTTTT,CASSGRYGEKLFF
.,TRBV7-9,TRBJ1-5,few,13,TGTGCCAGCAGCCCTGGCAGCAATCAGCCCCAGCATTTT,CASSPGSNQPQHF
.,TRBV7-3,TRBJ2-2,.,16,TGTGCCAGCAGCTCCCTGGGGCTCGCGAACACCGGGGAGCTGTTTTTT,CASSSLGLANTGELFF
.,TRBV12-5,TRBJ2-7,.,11,TGTGCTAGCGGAGACGGACAGAAGCAGTACTTC,CASGDGQKQYF
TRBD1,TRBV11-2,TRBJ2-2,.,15,TGTGCCAGCAGAACGGGACAGGGGGGCACCGGGGAGCTGTTTTTT,CASRTGQGGTGELFF
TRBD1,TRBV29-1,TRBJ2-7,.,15,TGCAGCGTTAGGACTCGACAGGGGCAATCCTACGAGCAGTACTTC,CSVRTRQGQSYEQYF
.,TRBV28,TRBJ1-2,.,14,TGTGCCAGCAGTTTATCCGGGACGGGCTATGGCTACACCTTC,CASSLSGTGYGYTF
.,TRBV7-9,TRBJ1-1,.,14,TGTGCCAGCAGCGACCGGACGGCTAACACTGAAGCTTTCTTT,CASSDRTANTEAFF
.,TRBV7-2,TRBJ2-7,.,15,TGTGCCAGCAGCCTATATGGGCCAAGCTCCTACGAGCAGTACTTC,CASSLYGPSSYEQYF
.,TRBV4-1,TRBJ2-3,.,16,TGCGCCAGCAGCCATTCCGGGTCGGGAAACACAGATACGCAGTATTTT,CASSHSGSGNTDTQYF
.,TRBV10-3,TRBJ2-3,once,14,TGTGCCATCAGTGGTTATCTAGGGGGAGATACGCAGTATTTT,CAISGYLGGDTQYF
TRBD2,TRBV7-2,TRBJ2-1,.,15,TGTGCCAGCAGCCGGTTAGCGGGACTCTACAATGAGCAGTTCTTC,CASSRLAGLYNEQFF
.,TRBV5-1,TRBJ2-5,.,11,TGCGCCAGCACCTCCGGAGAGACCCAGTACTTC,CASTSGETQYF
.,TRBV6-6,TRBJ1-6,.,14,TGTGCCAGCAGTTACCTCGATCGAAATTCACCCCTCCACTTT,CASSYLDRNSPLHF
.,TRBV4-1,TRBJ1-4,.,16,TGCGCCAGCAGCCCAGCCCCTCCCCGGGTCTCGCCGGAACTGTTTTTT,CASSPAPPRVSPELFF
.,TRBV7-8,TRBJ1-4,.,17,TGTGCCAGCAGCTCGAGGACCCCCATTGCAACTAATGAAAAACTGTTTTTT,CASSSRTPIATNEKLFF
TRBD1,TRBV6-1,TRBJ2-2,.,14,TGTGCCAGCACCGACAGGGTTTACACCGGGGAGCTGTTTTTT,CASTDRVYTGELFF
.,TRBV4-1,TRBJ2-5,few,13,TGCGCCAGCAGCCTCCCGAACGAAGAGACCCAGTACTTC,CASSLPNEETQYF
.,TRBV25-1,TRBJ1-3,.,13,TGTGCCAGCAGCCTAACCGCAGGAAACACCATATATTTT,CASSLTAGNTIYF
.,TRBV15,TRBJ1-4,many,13,TGTGCCACCAGCAGGGGAATAGAGGAAAAACTGTTTTTT,CATSRGIEEKLFF
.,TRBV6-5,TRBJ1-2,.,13,TGTGCCAGCAGTTATACCTTTCCCGGAGGCTACACCTTC,CASSYTFPGGYTF
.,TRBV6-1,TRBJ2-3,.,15,TGTGCCAGCAGTGAAGCTGGGGGGCGCACAGATACGCAGTATTTT,CASSEAGGRTDTQYF
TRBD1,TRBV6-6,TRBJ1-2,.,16,TGTGCCAGCAGTTACTCTGGCAGGGGGCTCAACTATGGCTACACCTTC,CASSYSGRGLNYGYTF
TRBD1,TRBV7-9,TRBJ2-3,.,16,TGTGCCAGCAGCTTTAGACAGGGAAGGGGCACAGATACGCAGTATTTT,CASSFRQGRGTDTQYF